This TCR beta chain was sequenced for a study of cytomegalovirus exposure and HLA in healthy donors. V gave up 5 bases and J gave up 12 bases, with 21 bases separating them. CDR1 and CDR2 (germline): LNHDA, SQIVND (reference sequence). The CDR3 runs to 14 residues. The study's findings and limits: There were 150 or so TCR beta chains listed as cytomegalovirus-associated.

This clone was observed a few times. Its antigen is currently unknown. The assay was immunoSEQ multiplex PCR, and TCRdb's table has in-frame clones only and misses some. The data contain tens of thousands of clones, 95% to 98% of them singletons. The specimen was PBMCs. This sequence joins TRBV19 and TRBJ2-3, with D possibly matching TRBD1 (6 bases). This clonotype was obtained from a young man in good health and CMV-seronegative. DNA for the CDR3: TGTGCCAGTAGTTATCCCCTCAGACAGGCGGATCAGTATTTT. Amino acids: CASSYPLRQADQYF.